This TCR beta chain was identified in a study of cytomegalovirus exposure and HLA in healthy donors (dated by TCRdb to the late 2010s). Regarding the research as a whole: An earlier analysis of approximately 550 of the donors reported more than 250 Gb of sequence data and 117 million unique TCR beta sequences from roughly 180 million T cells. Besides the first cohort of more than 650 subjects, a separate validation cohort made up of 90 to 150 different subjects was used. Rather than drawing on any new phenotypic data, the later analysis identified candidate immune exposures from TCR beta sequences and the way those sequences occurred across donors. An early release that covered about 600 HLA-typed donors contained about 300 gigabases of sequencing data and about 84 million unique TCR sequences. The study combined high-throughput TCR immunosequencing, statistical association of individual TCRs with disease status, and machine learning to predict cytomegalovirus infection status. An earlier analysis of 587 of the donors applied high-throughput TCR beta sequencing to assess whether each TCR beta V gene segment acted as functional or pseudogenic. The study aimed to test whether signatures of past pathogen exposure could be identified by cataloging public T cell receptors. Donor age, sex, ethnicity and CMV serostatus were compiled alongside the repertoire data. A later genetic analysis used genome-wide SNP genotypes for 398 of the 666 donors, treating that subset as a discovery cohort. Class I and class II HLA loci were covered by the typing at four-digit resolution. Among roughly 370 genotyped donors of the cohort, an average of approximately 230,000 unique TCR beta nucleotide sequences were sequenced per donor, approximately 20% of them non-productive. The study used immunosequencing to profile the T cell repertoires of several hundred subjects and linked those repertoires to cytomegalovirus serostatus. All discovery cohort repertoires had been generated on a single sequencing platform. Typing coverage differed by locus: A, B, C, DRB1 and DQB1 were typed in about 620-630 donors, DQA1 in about 500, DPA1 in 606, and DPB1 in just under 480. To study patterns of TCR occurrence, a later analysis re-analyzed previously published TCR beta repertoires from several hundred donors and added high-resolution HLA genotyping. The genetic ancestry cluster associated with self-reported Caucasian donors included 81% of the roughly 410 genotyped donors. Because of strong linkage in the cohort, a handful of DR-DQ haplotypes were treated as single units for association and clustering.

The library was built by means of the immunoSEQ multiplex PCR assay. A mixture of 60 forward primers for TCR Vbeta segments and 13 reverse primers for TCR Jbeta segments was used in the multiplex PCR. Amplification of the CDR3 region of rearranged TCR beta genes was performed with a multiplex PCR assay on genomic DNA. The amplified TCR beta libraries were sequenced on the Illumina HiSeq System as 87-base-pair reads. On the study's bioinformatics: A later analysis counted 65 million to 90 million unique TCR beta chains across the 550 to 800 repertoires, and 9 million to 14 million of these chains were shared by at least two donors. To remove PCR and sequencing errors, raw reads were error-corrected and collapsed into unique sequences using a nearest-neighbor algorithm that merged closely related sequences. CDR3 sequences were aligned to IMGT reference sequences to assign V, D and J gene segments. For a sequence to be retained, a match of at least six nucleotides to both a V gene segment and a J gene segment was required. Rearrangements were called productive when the CDR3 lacked stop codons and stayed in frame with V and J; all others were non-productive. Following IMGT convention, CDR3 was defined as the stretch from the second conserved V-encoded cysteine up to the conserved J-encoded phenylalanine. The earlier analysis of roughly 590 of the donors excluded any sequence lacking an unambiguous match to a single V gene segment. An earlier analysis of 500 to 700 of the donors classified V segments as functional when productive rearrangements were above 56.7% and as segregating when the standard deviation between donors was above 5%. A statistical classification framework was developed to diagnose cytomegalovirus status using the catalog of TCR beta chain sequences. A later analysis assigned V and J genes by comparing TCR nucleotide sequences with IMGT/GENE-DB human TR gene sequences. A later analysis assigned CDR3 sequences and most-parsimonious VDJ recombination scenarios with the TCRdist pipeline. In a later analysis, every TCR beta chain was defined by the combination of its CDR3 amino acid sequence and its V-gene family, and reads without a unique V-gene family were dropped. As a way to deal with suspected cross-contamination and a sequencing artifact, a later analysis dropped 450 to 600 nucleotide sequences that were highly shared and had low generation probability. For each public chain, a later analysis derived a clonal expansion index from normalized ranks of inferred template counts within each repertoire. A later analysis computed generation probabilities with a VDJ recombination model fitted to out-of-frame rearrangements, and checked the results against IGoR. In a later analysis, TCR-TCR, TCR-HLA and TCR-CMV co-occurrence was scored with hypergeometric tests, and a repertoire-size bias correction was applied to TCR pairs. To estimate false discovery rates, a later analysis permuted the HLA or CMV assignments 20 times. In a later analysis, co-occurring TCRs were grouped using DBSCAN, with TCRdist sequence similarity added in when clustering inside HLA-allele-positive subsets. For co-occurrence clustering, repertoires with fewer than 30,000 or more than 120,000 public chains were excluded, along with a handful of repertoires with anomalous nucleotide sharing. Sourced from immuneACCESS, this table was stored by TCRdb with only in-frame sequences that have V and J called. A share of the clones is absent; for the studies checked, an unresolved V gene accounts for under half, and the remainder has no known explanation. That table gives V, J and clone size, and the DNA gave D and trimming. The sample data list 150,000 to 200,000 clones, and roughly 75% of these were observed just once. Under 2% of the sample is held by the ten biggest clonotypes.

Details on this clone: This receptor's antigen is unknown. Base qualities are not at hand, and no much larger clone is one base apart.

The cohort comprised 550 to 700 healthy bone marrow donors. At the time of sampling, all cohort members were nominally healthy, though unrecorded immune exposures were likely present. The donor was CMV seronegative and belonged to the group of 352 seronegative cohort members. Each donor provided a peripheral blood sample, and peripheral blood mononuclear cells were used for TCR beta sequencing. The Qiagen DNeasy Blood Extraction Kit was used to extract genomic DNA from the blood cell samples. A distance of 14 bases separates the germline ends of V and J, which lose 6 bases and 5 bases respectively. CDR1 is given as SNHLY and CDR2 as FYNNEI, both from the germline V gene. The CDR3 covers 14 residues, taking in both the cysteine and the phenylalanine. The sequence is cut down to CDR3 DNA, 42 bases in frame from base 1. Results the study describes overall, beyond this receptor: In a later analysis, HLA-associated TCR beta chains showed more clonal expansion and lower generation probabilities than non-associated chains that were equally common. The only immune exposure information available for the cohort was CMV serostatus. A cluster of highly shared sequence variants was judged likely to be a technical artifact of the sequencing pipeline. In vitro tests confirmed that three of the cytomegalovirus-associated TCR beta chains recognize cytomegalovirus antigens. An earlier analysis of approximately 600 of the donors showed that most TCR beta V segments appeared in productive rearrangements either about 90% or about 30% of the time, which broadly matched IMGT annotations. Some IMGT-functional V segments, including TRBV6-2 and TRBV6-3, could not be distinguished by the 87-base-pair reads and were therefore excluded. In a later genetic analysis, a missense DCLRE1C variant was associated with V-gene and J-gene trimming of TCR beta chains, and the association was replicated in an independent cohort. When HLA alleles, especially DR and DQ, strongly co-occurred, TCR associations were difficult to assign to individual alleles. Roughly uniform sequencing depth across donors was assumed in presence/absence analyses, although this assumption may not hold. Correlated functional status among segregating V segments might be attributable to linkage disequilibrium, but an unknown experimental factor could not be ruled out. In a later analysis, most CMV-associated TCR beta chains were found to appear HLA-restricted, with HLA associations seemingly driven largely by CMV exposure. A total of roughly 160 TCR beta chains were listed by the study as associated with cytomegalovirus. In a later analysis, TCR association rates were found to vary across HLA loci, with the most associated TCRs seen for DRB1 alleles and the fewest for HLA-C alleles. In a later analysis, several top co-occurrence clusters were reported to appear linked to parvovirus B19, influenza, CMV and Epstein-Barr virus. A further reported finding was that TCR beta sequences accurately predicted the HLA-A and HLA-B alleles for most subjects in the first cohort. About 15 rarely observed V segments, including chromosome 9 orphons, were excluded from the earlier analysis of several hundred of the donors because counts were too low. In both the original and validation cohorts, the classifier was reported to diagnose cytomegalovirus status with high specificity and sensitivity. HLA typing was unavailable for some donors at each locus, so association tests used only the typed subset. According to the authors, the approach could potentially be generalized to other disease states and immunological phenotypes. The cohort was sequenced for TCR beta chains only, and without alpha or paired-chain data the features that could be detected were limited. Most TCR sequences were observed very rarely across donors, whereas some public TCRs were present in many individuals. Compared with the 666-donor mean, donors in an Asian-associated ancestry cluster had fewer N-insertions in productive TCRs, according to a later genetic analysis. At a false discovery rate of 0.05, a later analysis linked around 15,000 TCR beta sequences to specific HLA alleles.

The clonotype comes from a woman aged 30 to 39 in good health and CMV-seronegative. Sequenced sample: PBMCs. Here the chain combines TRBV2 and TRBJ1-5; tentative D gene TRBD1, with 6 bases matching. The sequence in DNA is TGTGCCAGCAGCGATGGACAGCCCGATCAGCCCCAGCATTTT. Translated, it reads CASSDGQPDQPQHF.